This is a list of T cell receptor beta chains from one sample in a study of blood T cell repertoires in COVID-19. Profiling relied on immunoSEQ multiplex PCR, and the TCRdb table lists in-frame clones only, not all of them. The sample lists fewer than 350,000 clones; approximately 90% were seen once. The sequencing input was peripheral blood. The receptor set was obtained from a woman aged 25 to 39 with COVID-19, enrolled during active disease. The CDR3 runs from the conserved cysteine through the conserved F or W.

j_gene,v_gene,CDR3aa
TRBJ1-1,TRBV7-9,CASSLPRAEGTAFF
TRBJ1-2,TRBV5-5,CASSPSAGGLYSAPGYTF
TRBJ1-1,TRBV6-5,CASSYSGGGSEAFF
TRBJ1-2,TRBV3-1/TRBV3-2,CASSQTLERTYGYTF
TRBJ1-3,TRBV29-1,CSVAGGSSGNTIYF
TRBJ1-6,TRBV19,CASKTGPYGPLHF
TRBJ1-1,TRBV15,CATSRDGDLSTEAFF
TRBJ2-3,TRBV5-1,CASSSGQGGSDTQYF
TRBJ2-5,TRBV5-1,CASQNDRGRGTQYF
TRBJ2-1,TRBV5-1,CASSTYDRGAYNEQFF
TRBJ2-5,TRBV6-5,CASSYTTGLQETQYF
TRBJ1-2,TRBV25-1,CASSRGFGYTF
TRBJ2-3,TRBV28,CASSTPGVEDTQYF
TRBJ1-5,TRBV21-1,CASSRLSQHF
TRBJ2-1,TRBV7-2,CASSSAGGSNEQFF
TRBJ1-5,TRBV4-2,CASSQSGSRSNQPQHF
TRBJ2-3,TRBV7-2,CASSLVAPDTQYF
TRBJ1-1,TRBV25-1,CASSELEAFF
TRBJ1-5,TRBV12-3/TRBV12-4,CASRRSPNQPQHF
TRBJ1-2,TRBV7-9,CASSLTGVNYGYTF
TRBJ1-2,TRBV28,CASSLRAGREYGYTF
TRBJ1-5,TRBV10-3,CAISTAQGRQPQHF
TRBJ1-4,TRBV7-6,CASSPQHQFSGEKLFF
TRBJ2-1,TRBV11-2,CASSLGTGTTNEQFF
TRBJ2-7,TRBV7-8,CASSPTGPYEQYF
TRBJ1-5,TRBV24-1,CATSDFMGAQHF
TRBJ2-3,TRBV7-2,CASSARVMADTQYF
TRBJ1-5,TRBV7-2,CASSFGARGQPQHF
TRBJ2-2,TRBV5-1,CASHGGRNTGELFF
TRBJ1-2,TRBV19,CASSPTGQSYGYTF
TRBJ2-7,TRBV7-9,CASSSQEAEQYF
TRBJ2-1,TRBV7-8,CASSLGTSISYNEQFF
TRBJ2-7,TRBV4-3,CASSQDRDSYYEQYF
TRBJ1-1,TRBV27,CASSPGQGGPEAFF
TRBJ2-1,TRBV28,CASSSPGLAGHEQFF
TRBJ1-2,TRBV5-6,CASSPGKVPSGYTF
TRBJ1-1,TRBV5-1,CASSLDRDARLNTEAFF
TRBJ1-6,TRBV28,CASSPAGQGRTPLHF
TRBJ2-5,TRBV5-1,CASSLAGGAYQETQYF
TRBJ1-3,TRBV5-1,CASSPGQGPIYF
TRBJ2-3,TRBV5-4,CASSLSRGARDTQYF